These T cell receptor beta chains were read from a single sample in a study of cytomegalovirus exposure and HLA in healthy donors. TCRdb's copy holds only in-frame clones and misses some; the assay was immunoSEQ multiplex PCR. The sample lists 150,000 or so clones, approximately 81% occurring once. The sequenced sample was PBMCs. These TCRs come from a man between 50 and 59 years old in good health and CMV-seropositive. Both conserved end residues are part of each CDR3. Each record gives: CDR3 protein, J gene, V gene, CDR3 length.

CASSLNRGSASGANVLTF | TRBJ2-6 | TRBV7-3 | 18
CASSPDSSGDYEQYF | TRBJ2-7 | TRBV5-4 | 15
CASSQLTGNNQPQHF | TRBJ1-5 | TRBV4-1 | 15
CASSTQRALAEQYF | TRBJ2-7 | TRBV27 | 14
CASSFRGGWNTEAFF | TRBJ1-1 | TRBV11-2 | 15
CASSIRPDRGSGETQYF | TRBJ2-5 | TRBV19 | 17
CASSSIQGASNTEAFF | TRBJ1-1 | TRBV5-1 | 16
CASSEGAGGYNEQFF | TRBJ2-1 | TRBV6-1 | 15
CATSRDRGEPNQPQHF | TRBJ1-5 | TRBV15 | 16
CASSKEGQVPDYNSPLHF | TRBJ1-6 | TRBV21-1 | 18
CASSLMQGDQRRYTF | TRBJ1-2 | TRBV5-1 | 15
CASSQDYTEAFF | TRBJ1-1 | TRBV4-2 | 12
CATKEGAGGELFF | TRBJ2-2 | TRBV6-5 | 13
CASSFGSTEAFF | TRBJ1-1 | TRBV5-1 | 12
CASSPPDRIYEQYF | TRBJ2-7 | TRBV2 | 14
CASTLGEEVEKLFF | TRBJ1-4 | TRBV28 | 14
CASSSRTAYNEQFF | TRBJ2-1 | TRBV27 | 14
CASSATVNEKLFF | TRBJ1-4 | TRBV7-3 | 13
CASSSQGARNEQFF | TRBJ2-1 | TRBV6-1 | 14
CASSSGLAVYEQYF | TRBJ2-7 | TRBV7-2 | 14
CASSLGGSETQYF | TRBJ2-5 | TRBV5-1 | 13
CASSLVASGGWGQFF | TRBJ2-1 | TRBV28 | 15
CASSEYSLQGDTF | TRBJ1-2 | TRBV25-1 | 13
CASSNWYQETQYF | TRBJ2-5 | TRBV5-4 | 13
CAWTPGQGADTQYF | TRBJ2-3 | TRBV30 | 14
CSVETGASHEQFF | TRBJ2-1 | TRBV29-1 | 13
CASSSQGLNQPQHF | TRBJ1-5 | TRBV2 | 14
CSVGGRLVKETQYF | TRBJ2-5 | TRBV29-1 | 14
CSVGDSRILKNTEAFF | TRBJ1-1 | TRBV29-1 | 16
CASSFAGLKGGNEQFF | TRBJ2-1 | TRBV5-6 | 16